One and the same sample provided the 2 T cell receptor beta chains below, sequenced in a study of T cell clusters in autoimmune cytopenias. TRB was amplified by touch-down multiplex PCR, primer pools A and B combined. From its re-call of the multiplex PCR reads, TCRdb lists each CDR3 protein once, without DNA. The sample yields about 3,900 distinct CDR3 sequences, of which the top ten take up approximately 15%. TRB amplification used 250 ng of peripheral blood genomic DNA. Sequenced input: peripheral blood. Receptors were obtained from a human donor with an autoimmune cytopenia or autoimmune hepatitis (not recorded which).

The rearrangement joins TRBV6-2 or TRBV6-3 to TRBJ1-1; the D gene TCRdb calls, TRBD1, cannot be checked with no DNA. The CDR3 sequence is 16 residues long. The germline CDR1 and CDR2 sequences are MNHEY and SVGEGT. This CDR3 reads CASSPPLRAGGTEAFF.

By frequency, this clonotype is medium-sized (0.01 to 0.1%). This rearrangement joins TRBV15 to TRBJ1-4. CDR3 size: 14 residues. Germline V gives CDR1 LNHNV, CDR2 YYDKDF (reference sequence). Here the CDR3 reads CATREALANEKLFF.